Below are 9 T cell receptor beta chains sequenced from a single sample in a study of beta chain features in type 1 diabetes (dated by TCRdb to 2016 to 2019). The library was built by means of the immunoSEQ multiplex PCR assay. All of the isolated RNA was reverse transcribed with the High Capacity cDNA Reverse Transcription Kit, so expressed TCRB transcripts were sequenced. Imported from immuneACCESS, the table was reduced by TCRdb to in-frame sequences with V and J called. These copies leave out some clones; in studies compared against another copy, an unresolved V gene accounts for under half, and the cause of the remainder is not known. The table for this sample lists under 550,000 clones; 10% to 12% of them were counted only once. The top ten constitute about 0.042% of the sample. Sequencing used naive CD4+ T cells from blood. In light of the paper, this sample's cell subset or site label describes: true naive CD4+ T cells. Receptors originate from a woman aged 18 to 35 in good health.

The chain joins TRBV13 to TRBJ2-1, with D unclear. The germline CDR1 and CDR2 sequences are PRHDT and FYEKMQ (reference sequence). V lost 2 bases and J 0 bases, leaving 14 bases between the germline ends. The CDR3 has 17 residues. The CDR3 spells CASSLQILISSYNEQFF. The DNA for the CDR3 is TGTGCCAGCAGCTTACAGATTCTTATATCCTCCTACAATGAGCAGTTCTTC.

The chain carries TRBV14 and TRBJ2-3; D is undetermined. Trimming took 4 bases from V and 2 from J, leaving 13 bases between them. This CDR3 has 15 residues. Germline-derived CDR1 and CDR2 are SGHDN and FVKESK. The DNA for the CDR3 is TGTGCCAGCAGCCTCCAACGACTCACCACAGATACGCAGTATTTT. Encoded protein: CASSLQRLTTDTQYF.

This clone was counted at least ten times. CDR3 DNA sequence: TGTGCCAGTTCGGGACAGGGCCTCTCTGGGGCCAACGTCCTGACTTTC. This gives the protein CASSGQGLSGANVLTF. The chain employs TRBV28 and TRBJ2-6; 9 bases match TRBD1. CDR3 length: 16 residues. Germline-derived CDR1 and CDR2 are MDHEN and SYDVKM. J lost 0 bases, V lost 9 bases, and 6 bases had no gene match.

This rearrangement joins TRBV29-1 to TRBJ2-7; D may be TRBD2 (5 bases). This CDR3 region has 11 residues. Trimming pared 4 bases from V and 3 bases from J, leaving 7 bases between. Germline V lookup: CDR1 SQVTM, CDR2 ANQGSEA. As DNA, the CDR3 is TGCAGCGTTGGGGAGTACTACGAGCAGTACGTC. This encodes CSVGEYYEQYV.

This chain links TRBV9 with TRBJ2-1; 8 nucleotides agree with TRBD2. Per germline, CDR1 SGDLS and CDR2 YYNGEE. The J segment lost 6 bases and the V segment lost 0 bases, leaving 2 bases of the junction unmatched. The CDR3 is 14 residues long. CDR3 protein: CASSVATSGNEQFF. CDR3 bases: TGTGCCAGCAGCGTAGCAACTAGCGGCAATGAGCAGTTCTTC.

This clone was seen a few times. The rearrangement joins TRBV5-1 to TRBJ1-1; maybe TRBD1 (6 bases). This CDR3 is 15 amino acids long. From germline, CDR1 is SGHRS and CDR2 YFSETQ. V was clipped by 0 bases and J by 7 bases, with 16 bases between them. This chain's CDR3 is CASSLVVAGEGEAFF. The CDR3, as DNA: TGCGCCAGCAGCTTGGTCGTAGCAGGGGAAGGTGAAGCTTTCTTT.

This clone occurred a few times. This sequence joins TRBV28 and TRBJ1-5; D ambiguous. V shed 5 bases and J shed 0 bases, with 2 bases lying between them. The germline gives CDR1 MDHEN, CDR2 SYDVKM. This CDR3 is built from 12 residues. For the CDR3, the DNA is TGTGCCAGCAGTATTAGCAATCAGCCCCAGCATTTT. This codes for CASSISNQPQHF.

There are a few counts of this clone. CDR3: CASSSPYSRQETQYF. The CDR3 DNA sequence: TGTGCCAGCAGCTCACCTTACAGTCGCCAAGAGACCCAGTACTTC. The chain joins TRBV5-4 to TRBJ2-5; D is undetermined. The germline V gene has CDR1 SGHNT and CDR2 YYREEE (reference sequence). This CDR3 is built from 15 residues. The V gene lost 3 bases and the J gene lost 1 base, with 13 bases spanning the gap.

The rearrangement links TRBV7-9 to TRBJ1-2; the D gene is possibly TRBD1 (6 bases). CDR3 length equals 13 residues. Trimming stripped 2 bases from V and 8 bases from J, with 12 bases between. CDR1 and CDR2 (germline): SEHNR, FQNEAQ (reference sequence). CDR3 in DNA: TGTGCCAGCAGCTTAAGTCAGGGGAGAGGCTACACCTTC. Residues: CASSLSQGRGYTF.